This passage covers 30 T cell receptor beta chains from one sample sequenced in a study of spatial heterogeneity in lung cancer. MiXCR was run by TCRdb on the 5' RACE reads, yielding one entry per CDR3 protein. The repertoire holds 110,000 or so distinct CDR3 sequences, with roughly a tenth as singletons. This sample's time point: blood at routine non-recurrence follow-up after resection. Material: PBMCs, obtained at follow-up. The receptors come from a female donor with early-stage non-small cell lung cancer.

This sequence joins TRBV19 and TRBJ1-5; the D gene is possibly TRBD1 (5 bases). Trimming left V 8 bases short and J 7 bases short, with 15 bases between. Germline V gene lookup returns CDR1 LNHDA and CDR2 SQIVND (reference sequence). This CDR3 region has 13 residues. The CDR3 loop is CASGPRGGQPQHF. The CDR3 nucleotides read TGTGCCAGTGGCCCCCGGGGCGGCCAGCCCCAGCATTTT. Combining the CDR3 with reference TRBV19 and TRBJ1-5 gives the whole variable domain DGGITQSPKYLFRKEGQNVTLSCEQNLNHDAMYWYRQDPGQGLRLIYYSQIVNDFQKGDIAEGYSVSREKKESFPLTVTSAQKNPTAFYLCASGPRGGQPQHFGDGTRLSIL.

The chain uses TRBV29-1 and TRBJ2-1, with D uncertain. Germline CDR1 SQVTM, CDR2 ANQGSEA. The CDR3 loop spans 12 amino acids. The V end was cut by 0 bases, the J end by 5 bases, with 5 bases between. The CDR3 is CSVEENNNEQFF. The CDR3 DNA reads as TGCAGCGTTGAAGAGAATAACAATGAGCAGTTCTTC.

This clonotype appeared many times. This chain connects TRBV6-5 to TRBJ1-1; D is ambiguous. Trimming took 0 bases from V and 3 from J, leaving 11 bases between them. Germline lookup yields CDR1 MNHEY and CDR2 SVGAGI. This CDR3 region has 15 residues. As DNA, the CDR3 is TGTGCCAGCAGTTACTCGATCTCCGGGTACACTGAAGCTTTCTTT. Its protein is CASSYSISGYTEAFF.

This clonotype was counted many times. V gene TRBV20-1 combines with J gene TRBJ1-2; D call uncertain. The germline CDR1 and CDR2 sequences are DFQATT and SNEGSKA (reference sequence). This CDR3 has 12 residues. Trimming left V 4 bases short and J 2 bases short, with 8 bases between. The CDR3 DNA reads TGCAGTGCTATTGAGGGAAACTATGGCTACACCTTC. Translated, it gives CSAIEGNYGYTF.

This clonotype was seen a few times. The V call is TRBV28, the J call TRBJ1-4; D is unresolved. The CDR3 sequence is 14 residues long. The V end was cut by 5 bases, the J end by 0 bases, with 7 bases between. The germline V gene has CDR1 MDHEN and CDR2 SYDVKM. CDR3 DNA sequence: TGTGCCAGCAGTCTGCAGACAACTAATGAAAAACTGTTTTTT. Its protein is CASSLQTTNEKLFF.

This clonotype was recorded at least ten times. The genes are TRBV7-2 and TRBJ2-1; D is unclear. The CDR3 runs 9 residues. V dropped 8 bases and J dropped 8 bases, with 4 bases sitting between them. CDR1 and CDR2 (germline): SGHTA, FQGNSA. As DNA, the CDR3 is TGTGCCAGCGGGGATGAGCAGTTCTTC. Residues: CASGDEQFF.

The chain carries TRBV12-3 or TRBV12-4 and TRBJ1-5; TRBD1 aligns across 11 bases. Trimming took 6 bases from V and 4 from J; bases not matched to a gene: 5. The CDR3 is made up of 15 amino acids. The CDR3 is CASRPGQGVNQPQHF. CDR3 nucleotide sequence: TGTGCCAGCAGACCGGGACAGGGGGTTAATCAGCCCCAGCATTTT.

This clonotype was found a few times. The chain recombines TRBV12-3 or TRBV12-4 with TRBJ1-2; a weak D match, TRBD1 (6 bases). This CDR3 is 13 amino acids long. The V gene lost 5 bases and the J gene lost 8 bases, with 15 bases spanning the gap. CDR3 sequence reads: CASSIRGTEGYTF. In nucleotides, the CDR3 is TGTGCCAGCAGTATCAGGGGTACTGAAGGCTACACCTTC.

The V and J genes are TRBV25-1 and TRBJ2-1; TRBD2 aligns across 8 bases. V lost 4 bases and J lost 6; bases outside the gene matches: 11. Germline loops: CDR1 MGHDK, CDR2 SYGVNS. CDR3 length: 16 amino acids. CDR3 DNA sequence: TGTGCCAGCAGTGTAGTTAGCGGGAAGGGGTTCAATGAGCAGTTCTTC. Its protein product is CASSVVSGKGFNEQFF. The complete variable domain, with remaining parts taken from reference TRBV25-1 and TRBJ2-1, reads EADIYQTPRYLVIGTGKKITLECSQTMGHDKMYWYQQDPGMELHLIHYSYGVNSTEKGDLSSESTVSRIRTEHFPLTLESARPSHTSQYLCASSVVSGKGFNEQFFGPGTRLTVL.

This clonotype was counted at least ten times. The V call is TRBV23-1, the J call TRBJ2-7; unclear D gene. TRBV23-1 is an open reading frame, and its role is uncertain. Trimming took 4 bases from V and 3 from J, leaving 19 bases between them. The CDR3 runs to 16 residues. The CDR3 loop is CASSPDGPMENYEQYV. In nucleotides, the CDR3 is TGCGCCAGCAGTCCGGACGGCCCTATGGAGAACTACGAGCAGTACGTC.

The chain couples TRBV12-3 or TRBV12-4 to TRBJ1-1; D is ambiguous. This CDR3 spans 14 amino acids. V lost 2 bases to trimming and J lost 4 bases, with 11 bases between them. The CDR3 DNA follows: TGTGCCAGCAGTTTACGGGAGGGTAGCACTGAAGCTTTCTTT. Translation: CASSLREGSTEAFF.

This clonotype was counted at least ten times. The chain combines TRBV12-3 or TRBV12-4 with TRBJ1-5, with TRBD1 as a possible D gene (6 bases). Trimming cost V 3 bases and J 6 bases, with 12 bases left between them. CDR3 length: 14 amino acids. CDR3 DNA: TGTGCCAGCAGTTTCGCAGGGGAGGGTCAGCCCCAGCATTTT. This codes for CASSFAGEGQPQHF.

V gene TRBV20-1 combines with J gene TRBJ1-1, with no clear D. Trimming took 6 bases from V and 6 from J, leaving 17 bases between them. Looked up from germline, CDR1 is DFQATT and CDR2 is SNEGSKA (reference sequence). CDR3 length equals 13 residues. CDR3 DNA sequence: TGCAGTGCACCAACCGGCGCTAGGGCTGAAGCTTTCTTT. Protein sequence: CSAPTGARAEAFF.

This clonotype was seen ten or more times. The rearrangement joins TRBV29-1 to TRBJ1-2; D is ambiguous. The V gene's germline CDR1 is SQVTM and CDR2 ANQGSEA. V shed 3 bases and J shed 4 bases, with 12 bases lying between them. This CDR3 is built from 13 residues. The CDR3 here is CSVEKGDGYGYTF. The CDR3 DNA follows: TGCAGCGTTGAGAAGGGAGACGGCTATGGCTACACCTTC.

Note on this clonotype: The junction departs from germline at one end; a sequencing error may be responsible. The chain uses TRBV12-3 or TRBV12-4 and TRBJ1-2; no clear D gene. The length of the CDR3 is 11 residues. CDR3 sequence (DNA): TGTGTCAGCAGCACACGAGGGGGCTACACCTTC. Translating gives CVSSTRGGYTF.

This sequence joins TRBV12-3 or TRBV12-4 and TRBJ2-1; 10 nucleotides agree with TRBD2. The CDR3 is 16 residues long. Trimming took 5 bases from V and 4 from J; bases not matched to a gene: 8. CDR3 region: CASSPRTSGGYNEQFF. In DNA form, the CDR3 reads TGTGCCAGCAGTCCCCGGACTAGCGGAGGATACAATGAGCAGTTCTTC.

This clonotype was counted many times. This chain joins TRBV5-1 and TRBJ1-2, with 7 bases that match TRBD1. Germline loops: CDR1 SGHRS, CDR2 YFSETQ. V dropped 0 bases and J dropped 4; count of bases not matched to a gene: 12. The CDR3 is 17 amino acids. The CDR3 coding sequence is TGCGCCAGCAGCTTGGTGGGCCGACAGGGAGTTAGCTATGGCTACACCTTC. Translation: CASSLVGRQGVSYGYTF.

This clonotype has ten or more counts. The V call is TRBV12-3 or TRBV12-4, the J call TRBJ1-5; a possible D gene is TRBD1 (6 bases). CDR3 length equals 14 residues. V was clipped by 3 bases and J by 4 bases, with 10 bases between them. The CDR3 region is CASSFHRENQPQHF. Written as DNA, the CDR3 is TGTGCCAGCAGTTTTCACAGGGAGAATCAGCCCCAGCATTTT.

CDR3 nucleotides: TGTGCCAGCTCACCGAGGGGGGATCGCGAAAAACTGTTTTTT. It encodes CASSPRGDREKLFF. The V and J genes are TRBV18 and TRBJ1-4; tentatively, D is TRBD1 (6 bases). Trimming took 3 bases from V and 8 from J, leaving 13 bases between them. Germline CDR1 reads KGHSH; CDR2 reads LQKENI. CDR3 length: 14 amino acids.

CDR3 nucleotides: TGTGCCAGCAGATCGGGACAGATGAACACTGAAGCTTTCTTT. Its translation: CASRSGQMNTEAFF. J is TRBJ1-1 and V is TRBV28; 7 bases are a match to TRBD1. This CDR3 spans 14 amino acids. V dropped 6 bases and J dropped 0; count of bases not matched to a gene: 4. Germline CDR1 and CDR2: MDHEN and SYDVKM. Full variable domain (remainder filled in from reference TRBV28 and TRBJ1-1): DVKVTQSSRYLVKRTGEKVFLECVQDMDHENMFWYRQDPGLGLRLIYFSYDVKMKEKGDIPEGYSVSREKKERFSLILESASTNQTSMYLCASRSGQMNTEAFFGQGTRLTVV.

The chain employs TRBV28 and TRBJ2-3, with D hard to call. The germline gives CDR1 MDHEN, CDR2 SYDVKM. The CDR3 loop spans 15 amino acids. V was trimmed by 4 bases and J by 6 bases, leaving 17 bases between them. CDR3 sequence: CASSSTGRIGDTQYF. The CDR3 nucleotides read TGTGCCAGCAGTTCCACTGGACGTATTGGGGATACGCAGTATTTT.

This clonotype was observed a few times. This chain uses TRBV9 with TRBJ1-1, with a possible D match to TRBD1 (5 bases). Between the trimmed V and J ends, which lost 4 bases and 3 bases, there was a span of 13 bases. Germline assignment: CDR1 SGDLS and CDR2 YYNGEE. The CDR3 is 14 amino acids. CDR3 sequence reads: CASSRGLRDTEAFF. The CDR3 nucleotides read TGTGCCAGCAGCCGCGGCCTCAGGGACACTGAAGCTTTCTTT.

This chain uses TRBV11-2 with TRBJ1-2, with D hard to call. This CDR3 has 14 amino acids. Germline CDR1 SGHAT, CDR2 FQNNGV. The V gene lost 4 bases and the J gene lost 3 bases, with 12 bases spanning the gap. The CDR3 coding sequence is TGTGCCAGCAGCTCGATGGGAACCGACTATGGCTACACCTTC. Translated: CASSSMGTDYGYTF.

The J gene is TRBJ1-2, the V gene TRBV7-2; D unclear. This CDR3 region has 15 residues. With 1 base removed from V and 2 bases from J, the gap between germline ends came to 11 bases. Germline CDR1 and CDR2: SGHTA and FQGNSA. The CDR3 nucleotides read TGTGCCAGCAGCTTAGTTTTCTCCGGGAACTATGGCTACACCTTC. Protein: CASSLVFSGNYGYTF.

This clonotype occurred many times. The chain has TRBV27 and TRBJ1-1; D is unresolved. CDR1 and CDR2 from the germline V gene are MNHEY and SMNVEV (reference sequence). The CDR3 has 16 residues. The ends were cut back, 6 bases at V and 8 bases at J, with 25 bases in the middle. This CDR3 reads CASSRLISRYGMEAFF. In nucleotides, the CDR3 is TGTGCCAGCAGCCGCCTCATTTCGCGATACGGGATGGAAGCTTTCTTT.

The gene calls are TRBV15 and TRBJ2-2; 13 bases are shared with TRBD2. The V gene's germline CDR1 is LNHNV and CDR2 YYDKDF (reference sequence). CDR3 length equals 19 residues. V was pared by 4 bases and J by 7 bases, with 15 bases of the junction left unmatched. For the CDR3, the DNA is TGTGCCACCAGCAAAAAAATTCCGGGACTAGCGGGATACGGCGGGGAGCTGTTTTTT. The encoded protein is CATSKKIPGLAGYGGELFF.

This clonotype was counted many times. The V gene is TRBV7-2, the J gene TRBJ1-2; no definite D call. CDR1 SGHTA and CDR2 FQGNSA come from the germline V gene. The V end lost 1 base, the J end lost 3 bases, and 12 bases lay between the germline ends. The CDR3 has 15 amino acids. Here the CDR3 DNA reads TGTGCCAGCAGCTTAGGGGTGCCAAAGTACTATGGCTACACCTTC. This encodes CASSLGVPKYYGYTF.

This clonotype came up many times. V usage is TRBV27 and J usage is TRBJ1-5, with a tentative D call TRBD1 (5 bases). Germline V lookup: CDR1 MNHEY, CDR2 SMNVEV (reference sequence). The CDR3 has 16 residues. Trimming took 8 bases from V and 1 from J, leaving 18 bases between them. CDR3 bases: TGTGCCAGCCGGGACGGACGCCTCGGAAGCAATCAGCCCCAGCATTTT. Amino acid sequence: CASRDGRLGSNQPQHF.

This clonotype was recorded many times. The genes are TRBV29-1 and TRBJ1-1; D not certain. V shed 7 bases and J shed 3 bases, with 9 bases lying between them. CDR3 length: 11 residues. Germline values: CDR1 SQVTM, CDR2 ANQGSEA. CDR3 in amino acids: CSGRTDTEAFF. The DNA of the CDR3 is TGCAGCGGGCGAACGGACACTGAAGCTTTCTTT.

This clonotype has a count of ten or more. This chain uses TRBV11-2 with TRBJ2-2, with 7 bases matching TRBD2. Germline V gene data show CDR1 as SGHAT and CDR2 as FQNNGV. Trimming at V came to 4 bases and at J to 6 bases, leaving 8 bases not matched to a gene. The CDR3 length is 15 residues. CDR3 region: CASSSPRTSAGELFF. The CDR3 DNA is TGTGCCAGCAGCTCGCCGAGGACTAGTGCCGGGGAGCTGTTTTTT.